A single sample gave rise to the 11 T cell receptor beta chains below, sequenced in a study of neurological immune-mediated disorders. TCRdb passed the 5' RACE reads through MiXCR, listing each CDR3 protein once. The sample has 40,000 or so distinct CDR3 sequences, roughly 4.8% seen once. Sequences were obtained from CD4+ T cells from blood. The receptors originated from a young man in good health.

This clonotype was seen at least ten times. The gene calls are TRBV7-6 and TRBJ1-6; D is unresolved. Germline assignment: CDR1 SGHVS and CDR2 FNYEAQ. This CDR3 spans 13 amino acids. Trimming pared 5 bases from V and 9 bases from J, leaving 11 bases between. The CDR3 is CASSLDVASPLHF. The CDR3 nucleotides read TGTGCCAGCAGCCTAGACGTTGCTTCACCCCTCCACTTT.

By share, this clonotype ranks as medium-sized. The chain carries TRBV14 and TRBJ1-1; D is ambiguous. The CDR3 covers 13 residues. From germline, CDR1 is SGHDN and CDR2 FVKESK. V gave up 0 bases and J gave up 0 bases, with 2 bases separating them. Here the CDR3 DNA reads TGTGCCAGCAGCCAAGACATGAACACTGAAGCTTTCTTT. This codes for CASSQDMNTEAFF. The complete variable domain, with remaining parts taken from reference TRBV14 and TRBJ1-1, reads EAGVTQFPSHSVIEKGQTVTLRCDPISGHDNLYWYRRVMGKEIKFLLHFVKESKQDESGMPNNRFLAERTGGTYSTLKVQPAELEDSGVYFCASSQDMNTEAFFGQGTRLTVV.

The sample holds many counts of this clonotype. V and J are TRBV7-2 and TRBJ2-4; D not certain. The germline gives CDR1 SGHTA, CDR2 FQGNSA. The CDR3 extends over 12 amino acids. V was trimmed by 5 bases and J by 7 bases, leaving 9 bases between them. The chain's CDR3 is CASSLTTNIQYF. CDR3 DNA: TGTGCCAGCAGCCTAACGACGAACATTCAGTACTTC.

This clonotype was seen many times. CDR3 in amino acids: CASSSLVNEQFF. In nucleotides, the CDR3 is TGTGCCAGCAGTTCCCTGGTGAATGAGCAGTTCTTC. The rearrangement uses TRBV6-2 or TRBV6-3 and TRBJ2-1; D is uncertain. The CDR3 has 12 amino acids. CDR1 is MNHEY, CDR2 SVGEGT, per germline. Trimming left V 4 bases short and J 7 bases short, with 8 bases between.

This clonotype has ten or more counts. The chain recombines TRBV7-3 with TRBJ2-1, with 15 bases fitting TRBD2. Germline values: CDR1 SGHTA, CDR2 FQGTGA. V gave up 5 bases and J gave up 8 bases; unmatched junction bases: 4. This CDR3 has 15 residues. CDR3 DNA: TGTGCCAGCAGCAGGACTAGCGGGGGGGCCGATGAGCAGTTCTTC. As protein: CASSRTSGGADEQFF. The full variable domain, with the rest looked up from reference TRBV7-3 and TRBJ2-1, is GAGVSQTPSNKVTEKGKYVELRCDPISGHTALYWYRQSLGQGPEFLIYFQGTGAADDSGLPNDRFFAVRPEGSVSTLKIQRTERGDSAVYLCASSRTSGGADEQFFGPGTRLTVL.

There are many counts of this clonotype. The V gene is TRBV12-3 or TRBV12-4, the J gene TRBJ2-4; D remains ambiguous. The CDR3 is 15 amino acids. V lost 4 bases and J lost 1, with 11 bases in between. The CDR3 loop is CASSSPSRAKNIQYF. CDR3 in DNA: TGTGCCAGCAGTTCTCCGTCGAGGGCCAAAAACATTCAGTACTTC.

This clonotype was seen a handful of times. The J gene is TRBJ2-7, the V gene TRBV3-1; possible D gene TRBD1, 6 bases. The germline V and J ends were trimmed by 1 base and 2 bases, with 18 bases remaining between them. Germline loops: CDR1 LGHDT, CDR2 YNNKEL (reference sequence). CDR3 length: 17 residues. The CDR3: CASSQGFRGQKPYEQYF. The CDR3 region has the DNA TGTGCCAGCAGCCAAGGGTTTCGTGGACAGAAGCCCTACGAGCAGTACTTC.

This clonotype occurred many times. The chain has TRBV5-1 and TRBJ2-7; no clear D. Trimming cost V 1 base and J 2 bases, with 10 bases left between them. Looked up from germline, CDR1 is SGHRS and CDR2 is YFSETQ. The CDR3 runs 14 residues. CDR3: CASSLLPTTYEQYF. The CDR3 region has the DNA TGCGCCAGCAGCTTGTTACCGACGACCTACGAGCAGTACTTC.

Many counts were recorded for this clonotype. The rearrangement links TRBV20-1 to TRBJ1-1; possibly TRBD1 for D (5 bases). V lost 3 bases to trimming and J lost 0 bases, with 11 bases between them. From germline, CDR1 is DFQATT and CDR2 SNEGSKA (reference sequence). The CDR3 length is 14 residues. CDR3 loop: CSASGPTVNTEAFF. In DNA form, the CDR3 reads TGCAGTGCTAGTGGACCGACAGTGAACACTGAAGCTTTCTTT.

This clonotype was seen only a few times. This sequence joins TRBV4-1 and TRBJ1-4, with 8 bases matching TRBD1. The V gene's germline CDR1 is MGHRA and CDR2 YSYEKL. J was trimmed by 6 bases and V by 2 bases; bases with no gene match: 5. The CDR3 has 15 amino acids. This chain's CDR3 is CASSQTGTGDEKLFF. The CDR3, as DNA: TGCGCCAGCAGCCAAACCGGGACAGGCGATGAAAAACTGTTTTTT.

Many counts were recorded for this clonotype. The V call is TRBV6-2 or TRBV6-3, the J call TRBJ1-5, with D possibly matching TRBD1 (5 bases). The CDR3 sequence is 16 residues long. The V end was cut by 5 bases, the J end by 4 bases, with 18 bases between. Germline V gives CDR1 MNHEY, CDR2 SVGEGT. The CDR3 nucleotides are TGTGCCAGCAGTGGGGGGACCACGCGGAGGAATCAGCCCCAGCATTTT. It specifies CASSGGTTRRNQPQHF.